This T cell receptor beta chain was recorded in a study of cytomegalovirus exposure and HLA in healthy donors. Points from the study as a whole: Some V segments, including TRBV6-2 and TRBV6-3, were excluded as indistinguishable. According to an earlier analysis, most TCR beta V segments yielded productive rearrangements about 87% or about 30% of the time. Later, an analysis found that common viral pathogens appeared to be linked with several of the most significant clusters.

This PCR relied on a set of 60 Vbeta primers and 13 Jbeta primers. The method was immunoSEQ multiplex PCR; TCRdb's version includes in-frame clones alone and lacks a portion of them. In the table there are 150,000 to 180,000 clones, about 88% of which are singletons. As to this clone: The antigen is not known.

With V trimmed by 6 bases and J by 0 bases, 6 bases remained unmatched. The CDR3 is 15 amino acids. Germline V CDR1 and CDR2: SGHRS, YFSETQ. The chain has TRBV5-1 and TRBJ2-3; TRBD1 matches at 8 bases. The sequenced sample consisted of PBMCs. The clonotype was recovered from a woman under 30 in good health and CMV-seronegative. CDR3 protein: CASTRTGSSTDTQYF. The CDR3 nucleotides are TGCGCCAGCACGCGGACAGGGTCTAGCACAGATACGCAGTATTTT.